This T cell receptor (beta chain) was recovered during a study of shared clonotypes between healthy human individuals. Study background: The composition of the donors was a couple of women and a few men aged 18 to 49.

Germline assignment: CDR1 SGDLS and CDR2 YYNGEE. The CDR3 has 16 amino acids. Trimming took off 0 bases at V and 0 bases at J, with 10 bases between the two ends. Clones were sequenced by immunoSEQ multiplex PCR, and TCRdb holds only the in-frame ones, with some missing. The table includes approximately 1.4 million clones, approximately 98% detected once. The study enrolled healthy HIV-negative adults without recent acute infections or vaccinations as donors. The chain employs TRBV9 and TRBJ2-1; D is unresolved. The receptor was derived from a man aged 25 to 45 in good health. Sequenced sample: naive CD4+ T cells sorted from blood. Documented subset: CD45RA+ positively selected. In nucleotides, the CDR3 is TGTGCCAGCAGCGTAGAGCCCCGGAGCTCCTACAATGAGCAGTTCTTC. This codes for CASSVEPRSSYNEQFF.